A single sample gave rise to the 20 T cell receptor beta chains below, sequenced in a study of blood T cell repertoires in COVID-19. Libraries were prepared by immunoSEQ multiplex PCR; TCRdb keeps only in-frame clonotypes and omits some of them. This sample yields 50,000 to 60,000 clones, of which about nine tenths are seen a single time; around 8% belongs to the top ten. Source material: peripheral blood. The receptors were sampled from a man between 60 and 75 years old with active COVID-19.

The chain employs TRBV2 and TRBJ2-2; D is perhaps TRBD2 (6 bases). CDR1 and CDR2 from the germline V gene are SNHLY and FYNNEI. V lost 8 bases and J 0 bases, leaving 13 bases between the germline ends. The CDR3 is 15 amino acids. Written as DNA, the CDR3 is TGTGCCAGCCGCCGGAGGGGACCGAACACCGGGGAGCTGTTTTTT. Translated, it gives CASRRRGPNTGELFF. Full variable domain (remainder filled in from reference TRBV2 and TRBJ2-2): EPEVTQTPSHQVTQMGQEVILRCVPISNHLYFYWYRQILGQKVEFLVSFYNNEISEKSEIFDDQFSVERPDGSNFTLKIRSTKLEDSAMYFCASRRRGPNTGELFFGEGSRLTVL.

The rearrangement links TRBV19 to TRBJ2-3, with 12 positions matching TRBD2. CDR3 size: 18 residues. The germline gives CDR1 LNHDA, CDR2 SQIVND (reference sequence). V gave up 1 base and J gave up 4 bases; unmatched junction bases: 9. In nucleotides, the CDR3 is TGTGCCAGTAGTATAGGGGTGACTAGCGGGAGTCCCCCAGATACGCAGTATTTT. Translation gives CASSIGVTSGSPPDTQYF.

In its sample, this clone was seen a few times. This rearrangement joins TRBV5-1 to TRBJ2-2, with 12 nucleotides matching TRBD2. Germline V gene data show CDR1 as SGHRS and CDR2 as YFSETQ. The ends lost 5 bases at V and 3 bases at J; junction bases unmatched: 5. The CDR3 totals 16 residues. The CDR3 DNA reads TGCGCCAGCAGACTAGCGGGAGGAGCGTACACCGGGGAGCTGTTTTTT. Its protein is CASRLAGGAYTGELFF. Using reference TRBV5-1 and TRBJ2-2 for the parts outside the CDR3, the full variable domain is KAGVTQTPRYLIKTRGQQVTLSCSPISGHRSVSWYQQTPGQGLQFLFEYFSETQRNKGNFPGRFSGRQFSNSRSEMNVSTLELGDSALYLCASRLAGGAYTGELFFGEGSRLTVL.

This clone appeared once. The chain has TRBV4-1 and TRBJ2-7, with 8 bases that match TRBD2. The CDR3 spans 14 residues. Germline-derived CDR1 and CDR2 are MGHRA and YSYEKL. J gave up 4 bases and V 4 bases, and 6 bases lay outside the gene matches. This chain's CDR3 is CASSRQREKYEQYF. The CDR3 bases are TGCGCCAGCAGCCGCCAGCGGGAGAAGTACGAGCAGTACTTC.

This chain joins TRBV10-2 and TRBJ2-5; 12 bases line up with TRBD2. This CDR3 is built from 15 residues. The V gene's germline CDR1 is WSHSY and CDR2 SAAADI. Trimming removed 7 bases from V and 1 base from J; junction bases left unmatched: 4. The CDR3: CASKRTSGIQETQYF. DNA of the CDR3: TGCGCCAGCAAGCGGACTAGCGGGATCCAAGAGACCCAGTACTTC.

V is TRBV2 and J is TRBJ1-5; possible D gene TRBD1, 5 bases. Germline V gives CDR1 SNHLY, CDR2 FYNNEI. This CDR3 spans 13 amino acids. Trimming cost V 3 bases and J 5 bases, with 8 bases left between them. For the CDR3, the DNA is TGTGCCAGCAGTGAGACAGCCGATCAGCCCCAGCATTTT. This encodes CASSETADQPQHF.

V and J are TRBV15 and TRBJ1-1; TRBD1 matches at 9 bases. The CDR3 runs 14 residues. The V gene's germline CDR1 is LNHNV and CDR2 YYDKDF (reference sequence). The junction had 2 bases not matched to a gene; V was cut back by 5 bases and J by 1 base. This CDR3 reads CATSSQGANTEAFF. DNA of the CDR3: TGTGCCACCAGCTCACAGGGGGCGAACACTGAAGCTTTCTTT.

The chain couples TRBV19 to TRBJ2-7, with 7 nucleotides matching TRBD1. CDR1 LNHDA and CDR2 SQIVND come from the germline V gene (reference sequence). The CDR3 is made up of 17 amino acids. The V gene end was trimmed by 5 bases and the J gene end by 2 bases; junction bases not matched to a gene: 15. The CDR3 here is CASSPRLRQGNAYEQYF. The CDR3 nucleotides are TGTGCCAGTAGTCCCCGCCTCCGACAGGGCAATGCCTACGAGCAGTACTTC.

The CDR3 protein is CASSQPTSGKNYEQYF. CDR3 DNA: TGCGCCAGCAGCCAGCCGACTAGCGGAAAGAACTACGAGCAGTACTTC. This chain links TRBV4-1 with TRBJ2-7, with 9 positions matching TRBD2. CDR3 length equals 16 residues. The J segment lost 3 bases and the V segment lost 3 bases, leaving 9 bases of the junction unmatched. Germline CDR1 MGHRA, CDR2 YSYEKL.

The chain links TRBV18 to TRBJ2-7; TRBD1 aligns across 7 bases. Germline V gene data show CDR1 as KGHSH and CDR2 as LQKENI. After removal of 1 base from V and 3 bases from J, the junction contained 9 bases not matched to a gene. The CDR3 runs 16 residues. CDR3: CASSPLGRGTHYEQYF. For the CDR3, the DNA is TGTGCCAGCTCACCACTCGGCAGGGGGACACACTACGAGCAGTACTTC. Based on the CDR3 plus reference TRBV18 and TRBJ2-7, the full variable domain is NAGVMQNPRHLVRRRGQEARLRCSPMKGHSHVYWYRQLPEEGLKFMVYLQKENIIDESGMPKERFSAEFPKEGPSILRIQQVVRGDSAAYFCASSPLGRGTHYEQYFGPGTRLTVT.

CDR3 coding DNA: TGTGCCAGCTCACCAGACGGGTCCTCTGGAAACACCATATATTTT. Encoded protein: CASSPDGSSGNTIYF. V gene TRBV18 combines with J gene TRBJ1-3; D unclear. The CDR3 contains 15 residues. The germline V and J ends were trimmed by 2 bases and 0 bases, with 8 bases remaining between them. Germline CDR1 KGHSH, CDR2 LQKENI.

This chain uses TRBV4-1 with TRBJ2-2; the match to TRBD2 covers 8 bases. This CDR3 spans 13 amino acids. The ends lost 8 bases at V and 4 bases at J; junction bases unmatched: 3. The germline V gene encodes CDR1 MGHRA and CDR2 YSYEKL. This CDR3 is CASESGGTGELFF. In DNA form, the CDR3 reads TGCGCCAGCGAAAGCGGGGGCACCGGGGAGCTGTTTTTT.

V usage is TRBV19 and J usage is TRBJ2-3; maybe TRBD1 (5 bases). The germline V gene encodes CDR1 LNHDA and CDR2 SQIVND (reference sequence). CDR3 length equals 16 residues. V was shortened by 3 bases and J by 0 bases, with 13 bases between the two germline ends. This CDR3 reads CASSMVRAPSTDTQYF. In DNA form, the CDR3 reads TGTGCCAGTAGTATGGTCAGGGCCCCTAGCACAGATACGCAGTATTTT.

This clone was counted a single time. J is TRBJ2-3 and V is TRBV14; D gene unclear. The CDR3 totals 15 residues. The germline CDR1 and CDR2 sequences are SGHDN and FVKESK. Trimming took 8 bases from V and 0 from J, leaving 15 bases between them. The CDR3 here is CASSTAIGSTDTQYF. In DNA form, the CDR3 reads TGTGCCAGCTCCACTGCGATCGGGAGCACAGATACGCAGTATTTT.

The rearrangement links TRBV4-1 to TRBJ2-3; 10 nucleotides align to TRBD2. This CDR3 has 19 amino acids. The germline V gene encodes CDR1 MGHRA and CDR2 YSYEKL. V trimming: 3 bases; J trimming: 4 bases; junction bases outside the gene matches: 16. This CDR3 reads CASSQLISSGSSRADTQYF. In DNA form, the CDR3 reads TGCGCCAGCAGCCAGCTTATATCTAGCGGGAGCTCCAGGGCAGATACGCAGTATTTT.

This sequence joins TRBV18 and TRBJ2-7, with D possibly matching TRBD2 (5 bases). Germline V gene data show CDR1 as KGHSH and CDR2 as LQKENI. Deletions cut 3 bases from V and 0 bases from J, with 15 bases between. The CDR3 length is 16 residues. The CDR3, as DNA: TGTGCCAGCTCACCCCTTTCACTAGATAGCTCCTACGAGCAGTACTTC. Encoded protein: CASSPLSLDSSYEQYF.

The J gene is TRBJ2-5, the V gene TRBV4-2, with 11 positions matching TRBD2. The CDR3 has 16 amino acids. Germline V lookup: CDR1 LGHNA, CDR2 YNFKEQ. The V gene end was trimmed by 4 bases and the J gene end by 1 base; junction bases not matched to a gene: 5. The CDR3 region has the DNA TGTGCCAGCAGCCGAGGGACTAGCGGATTCCAAGAGACCCAGTACTTC. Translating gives CASSRGTSGFQETQYF.

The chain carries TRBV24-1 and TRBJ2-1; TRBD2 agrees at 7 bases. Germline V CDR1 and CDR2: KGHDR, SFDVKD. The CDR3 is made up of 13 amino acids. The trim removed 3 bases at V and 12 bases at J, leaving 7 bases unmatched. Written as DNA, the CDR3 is TGTGCCACCAGTGATGTCGCGGGAGCACGGCAGTTCTTC. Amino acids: CATSDVAGARQFF.

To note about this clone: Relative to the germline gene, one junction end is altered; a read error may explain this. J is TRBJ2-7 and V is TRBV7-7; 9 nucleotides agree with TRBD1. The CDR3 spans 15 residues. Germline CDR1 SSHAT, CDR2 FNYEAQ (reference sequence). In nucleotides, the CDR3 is TGTGCTAGCAGCTCTCTCCTGGGACAGGGCGGTGAGCAGTACTTC. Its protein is CASSSLLGQGGEQYF.

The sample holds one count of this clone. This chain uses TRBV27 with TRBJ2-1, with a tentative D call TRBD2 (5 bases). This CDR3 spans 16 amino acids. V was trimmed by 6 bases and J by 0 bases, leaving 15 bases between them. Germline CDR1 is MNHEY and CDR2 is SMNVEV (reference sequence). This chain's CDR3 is CASSRVVGSSYNEQFF. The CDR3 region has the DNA TGTGCCAGCAGCCGGGTTGTGGGGAGCTCCTACAATGAGCAGTTCTTC.